The clone carrying this T cell receptor beta chain was counted ten times or more. The sample originates from a study of early T cells in non-severe SARS-CoV-2 infection. TCRdb itself ran the 5' RACE reads through MiXCR, one entry per CDR3 protein. The sample shows some 78,000 distinct CDR3 sequences, 13% of them seen only once. The sample comprised whole blood. The clonotype comes from an adult who was a healthcare worker with PCR-confirmed SARS-CoV-2 infection or an uninfected control (not recorded which).

CDR3 sequence reads: CSVEPQQAGNTEAFF. CDR3 bases: TGCAGCGTTGAGCCTCAGCAGGCGGGCAACACTGAAGCTTTCTTT. The gene calls are TRBV29-1 and TRBJ1-1; no clear D gene. Trimming removed 3 bases from V and 2 bases from J, with 16 bases in between. Per the germline V gene, CDR1 is SQVTM and CDR2 is ANQGSEA. The CDR3 has 15 amino acids.